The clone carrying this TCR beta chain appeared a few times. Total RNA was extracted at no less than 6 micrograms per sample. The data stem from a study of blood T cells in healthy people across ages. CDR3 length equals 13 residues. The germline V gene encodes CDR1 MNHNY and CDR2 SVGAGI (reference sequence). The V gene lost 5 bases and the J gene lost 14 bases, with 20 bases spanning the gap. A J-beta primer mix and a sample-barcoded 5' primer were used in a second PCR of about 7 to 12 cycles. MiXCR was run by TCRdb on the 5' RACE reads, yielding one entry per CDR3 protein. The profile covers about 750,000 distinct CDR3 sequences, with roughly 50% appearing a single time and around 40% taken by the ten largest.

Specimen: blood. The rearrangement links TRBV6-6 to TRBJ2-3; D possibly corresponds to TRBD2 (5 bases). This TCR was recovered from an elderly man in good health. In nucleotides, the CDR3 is TGTGCCAGCAGTGAGAGGGATGGCAGATACGCGTATTTT. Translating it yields CASSERDGRYAYF.